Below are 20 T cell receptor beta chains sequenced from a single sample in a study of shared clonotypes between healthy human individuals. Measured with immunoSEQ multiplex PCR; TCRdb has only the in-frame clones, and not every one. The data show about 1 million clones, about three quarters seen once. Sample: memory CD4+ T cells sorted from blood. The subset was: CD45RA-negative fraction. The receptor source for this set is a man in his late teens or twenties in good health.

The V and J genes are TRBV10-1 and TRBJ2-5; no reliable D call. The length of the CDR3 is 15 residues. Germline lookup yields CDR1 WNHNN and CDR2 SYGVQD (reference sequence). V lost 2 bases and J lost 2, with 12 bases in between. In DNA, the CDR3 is TGCGCCAGCAGTGAGCAATCAGTCGGTCAAGAGACCCAGTACTTC. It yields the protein CASSEQSVGQETQYF.

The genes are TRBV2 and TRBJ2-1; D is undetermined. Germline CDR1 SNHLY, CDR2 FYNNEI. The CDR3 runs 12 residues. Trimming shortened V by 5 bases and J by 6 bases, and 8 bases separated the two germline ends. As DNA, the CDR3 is TGTGCCAGCAGTCCATACAGCAATGAGCAGTTCTTC. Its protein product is CASSPYSNEQFF.

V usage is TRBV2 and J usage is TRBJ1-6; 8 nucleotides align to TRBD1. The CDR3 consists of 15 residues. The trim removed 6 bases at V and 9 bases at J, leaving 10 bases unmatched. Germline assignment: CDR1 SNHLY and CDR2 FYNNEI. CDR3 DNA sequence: TGTGCCAGCAGCAACGGACAGGGACATACTTCACCCCTCCACTTT. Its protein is CASSNGQGHTSPLHF.

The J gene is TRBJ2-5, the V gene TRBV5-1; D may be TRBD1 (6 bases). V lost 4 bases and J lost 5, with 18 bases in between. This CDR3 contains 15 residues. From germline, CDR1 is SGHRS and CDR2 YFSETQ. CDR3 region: CASSVGSTGKETQYF. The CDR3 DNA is TGCGCCAGCAGCGTGGGAAGCACAGGGAAGGAGACCCAGTACTTC.

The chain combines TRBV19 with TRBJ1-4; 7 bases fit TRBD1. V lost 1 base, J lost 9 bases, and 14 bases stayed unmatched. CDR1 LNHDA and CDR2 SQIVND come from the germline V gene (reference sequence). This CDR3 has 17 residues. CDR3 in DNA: TGTGCCAGTAGTATAGGAAGGTCGAGGGGGCGCTTCCAAAAACTGTTTTTT. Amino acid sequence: CASSIGRSRGRFQKLFF.

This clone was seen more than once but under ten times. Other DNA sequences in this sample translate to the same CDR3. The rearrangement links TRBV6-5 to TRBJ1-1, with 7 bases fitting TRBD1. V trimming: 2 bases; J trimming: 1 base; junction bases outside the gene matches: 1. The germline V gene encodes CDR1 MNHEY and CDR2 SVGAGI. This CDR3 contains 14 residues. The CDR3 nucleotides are TGTGCCAGCAGTTACGGGACAGCGAACACTGAAGCTTTCTTT. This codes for CASSYGTANTEAFF.

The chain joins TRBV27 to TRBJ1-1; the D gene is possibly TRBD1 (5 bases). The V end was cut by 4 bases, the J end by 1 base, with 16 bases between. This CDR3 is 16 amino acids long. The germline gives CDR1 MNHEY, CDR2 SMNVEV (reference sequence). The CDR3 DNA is TGTGCCAGCAGTTCACCCCCCCAGGGTAGGAACACTGAAGCTTTCTTT. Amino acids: CASSSPPQGRNTEAFF.

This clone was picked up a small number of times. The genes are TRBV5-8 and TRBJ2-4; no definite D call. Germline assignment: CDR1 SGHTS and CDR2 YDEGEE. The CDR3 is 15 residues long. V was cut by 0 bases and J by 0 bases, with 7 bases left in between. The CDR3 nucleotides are TGTGCCAGCAGCTTGGTTGTGATAGCCAAAAACATTCAGTACTTC. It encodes CASSLVVIAKNIQYF.

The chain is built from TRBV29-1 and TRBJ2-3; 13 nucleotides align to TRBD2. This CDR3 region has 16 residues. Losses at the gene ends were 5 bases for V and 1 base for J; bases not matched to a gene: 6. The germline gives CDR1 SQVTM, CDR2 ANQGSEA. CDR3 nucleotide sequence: TGCAGCGTTCGATACGGGACTAGCGGGGGCACAGATACGCAGTATTTT. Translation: CSVRYGTSGGTDTQYF.

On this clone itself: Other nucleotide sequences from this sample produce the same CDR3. CDR3 in DNA: TGTGCCAGCTCCCTAACAGGGGGGGATCAGCCCCAGCATTTT. Residues: CASSLTGGDQPQHF. The chain is built from TRBV18 and TRBJ1-5; 8 bases map to TRBD1. CDR3 length equals 14 residues. The junction had 6 bases not matched to a gene; V was cut back by 6 bases and J by 5 bases. CDR1 and CDR2 (germline): KGHSH, LQKENI. Supplemented by reference TRBV18 and TRBJ1-5, the full variable domain reads NAGVMQNPRHLVRRRGQEARLRCSPMKGHSHVYWYRQLPEEGLKFMVYLQKENIIDESGMPKERFSAEFPKEGPSILRIQQVVRGDSAAYFCASSLTGGDQPQHFGDGTRLSIL.

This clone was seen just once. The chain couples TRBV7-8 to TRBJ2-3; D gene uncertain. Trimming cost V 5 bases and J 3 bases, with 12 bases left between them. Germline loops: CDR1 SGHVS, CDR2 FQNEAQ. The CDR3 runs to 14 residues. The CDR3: CASSLSFGTDTQYF. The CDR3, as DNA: TGTGCCAGCAGCCTCAGTTTCGGGACAGATACGCAGTATTTT.

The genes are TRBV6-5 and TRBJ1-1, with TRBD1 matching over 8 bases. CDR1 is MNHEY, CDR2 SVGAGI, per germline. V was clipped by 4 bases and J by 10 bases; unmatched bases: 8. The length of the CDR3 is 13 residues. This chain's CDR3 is CASSFRDRWRAFF. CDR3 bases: TGTGCCAGCAGTTTCCGGGACAGGTGGAGAGCTTTCTTT.

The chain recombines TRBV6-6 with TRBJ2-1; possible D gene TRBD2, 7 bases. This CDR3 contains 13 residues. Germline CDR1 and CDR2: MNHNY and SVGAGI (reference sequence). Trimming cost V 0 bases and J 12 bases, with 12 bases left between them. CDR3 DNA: TGTGCCAGCAGTTACTCGGGGGGGCGTGGGCAGTTCTTC. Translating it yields CASSYSGGRGQFF.

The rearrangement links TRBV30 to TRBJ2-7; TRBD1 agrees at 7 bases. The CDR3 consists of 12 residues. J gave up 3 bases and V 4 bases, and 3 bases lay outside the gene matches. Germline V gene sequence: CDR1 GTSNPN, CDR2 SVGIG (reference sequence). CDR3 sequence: CAWNRQGYEQYF. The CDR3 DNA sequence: TGTGCCTGGAACCGACAGGGCTACGAGCAGTACTTC.

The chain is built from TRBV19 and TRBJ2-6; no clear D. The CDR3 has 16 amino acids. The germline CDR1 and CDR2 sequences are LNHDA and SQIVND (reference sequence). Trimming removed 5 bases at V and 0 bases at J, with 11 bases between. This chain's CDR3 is CASSQTRSSGANVLTF. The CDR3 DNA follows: TGTGCCAGTAGTCAGACTCGTAGCTCTGGGGCCAACGTCCTGACTTTC.

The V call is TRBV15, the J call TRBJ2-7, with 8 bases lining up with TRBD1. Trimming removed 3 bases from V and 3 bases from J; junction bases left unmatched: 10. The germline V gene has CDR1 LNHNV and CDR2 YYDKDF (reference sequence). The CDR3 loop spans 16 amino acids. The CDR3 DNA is TGTGCCACCAGCAGCGCCTTGGACAGGGAATTCTACGAGCAGTACTTC. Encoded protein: CATSSALDREFYEQYF. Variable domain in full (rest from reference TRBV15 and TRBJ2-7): DAMVIQNPRYQVTQFGKPVTLSCSQTLNHNVMYWYQQKSSQAPKLLFHYYDKDFNNEADTPDNFQSRRPNTSFCFLDIRSPGLGDTAMYLCATSSALDREFYEQYFGPGTRLTVT.

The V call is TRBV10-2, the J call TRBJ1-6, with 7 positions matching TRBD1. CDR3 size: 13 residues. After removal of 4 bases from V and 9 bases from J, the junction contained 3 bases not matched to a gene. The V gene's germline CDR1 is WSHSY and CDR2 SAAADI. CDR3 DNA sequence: TGCGCCAGCAGTGGGCCAGGGGGTTCACCCCTCCACTTT. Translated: CASSGPGGSPLHF.

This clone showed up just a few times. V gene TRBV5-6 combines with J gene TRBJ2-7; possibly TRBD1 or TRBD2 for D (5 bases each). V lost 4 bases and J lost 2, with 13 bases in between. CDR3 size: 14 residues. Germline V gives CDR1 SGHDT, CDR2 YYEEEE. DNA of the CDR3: TGTGCCAGCAGCCCGGGACGGATTACCTACGAGCAGTACTTC. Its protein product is CASSPGRITYEQYF.

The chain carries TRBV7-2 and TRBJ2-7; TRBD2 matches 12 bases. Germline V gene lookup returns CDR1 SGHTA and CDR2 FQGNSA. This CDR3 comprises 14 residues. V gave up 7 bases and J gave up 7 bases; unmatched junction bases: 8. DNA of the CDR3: TGTGCCAGCACCCGTGGGCTAGCGGGAGGGGAGCAGTACTTC. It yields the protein CASTRGLAGGEQYF.

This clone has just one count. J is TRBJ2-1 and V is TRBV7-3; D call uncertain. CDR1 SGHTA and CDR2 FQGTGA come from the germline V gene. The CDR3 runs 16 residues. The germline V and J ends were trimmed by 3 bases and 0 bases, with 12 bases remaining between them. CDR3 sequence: CASSFRSPSSYNEQFF. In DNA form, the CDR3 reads TGTGCCAGCAGCTTTAGGTCCCCGAGCTCCTACAATGAGCAGTTCTTC.